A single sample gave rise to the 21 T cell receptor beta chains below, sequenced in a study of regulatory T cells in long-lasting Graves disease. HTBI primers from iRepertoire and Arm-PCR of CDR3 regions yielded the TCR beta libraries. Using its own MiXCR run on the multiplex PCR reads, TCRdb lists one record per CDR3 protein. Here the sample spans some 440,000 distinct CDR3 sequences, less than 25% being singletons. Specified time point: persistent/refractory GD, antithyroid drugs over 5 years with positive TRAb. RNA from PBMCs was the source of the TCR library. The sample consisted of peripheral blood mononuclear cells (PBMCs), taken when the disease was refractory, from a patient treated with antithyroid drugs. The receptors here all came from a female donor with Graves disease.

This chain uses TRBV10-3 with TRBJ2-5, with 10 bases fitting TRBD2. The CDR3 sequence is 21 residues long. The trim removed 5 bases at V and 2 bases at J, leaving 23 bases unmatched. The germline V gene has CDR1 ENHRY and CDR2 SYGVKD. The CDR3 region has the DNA TGTGCCATCAGTCCGGGACTAGCGAATATCGAGACCCAGACCCCGCAAGAGACCCAGTACTTC. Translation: CAISPGLANIETQTPQETQYF.

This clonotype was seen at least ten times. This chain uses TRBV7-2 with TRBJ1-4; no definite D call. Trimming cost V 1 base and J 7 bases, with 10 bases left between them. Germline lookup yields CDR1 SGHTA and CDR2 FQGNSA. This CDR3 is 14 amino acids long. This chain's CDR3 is CASSLVGDREKLFF. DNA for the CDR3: TGTGCCAGCAGCTTAGTAGGAGACCGTGAAAAACTGTTTTTT. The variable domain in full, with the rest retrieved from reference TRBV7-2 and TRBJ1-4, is GAGVSQSPSNKVTEKGKDVELRCDPISGHTALYWYRQSLGQGLEFLIYFQGNSAPDKSGLPSDRFSAERTGGSVSTLTIQRTQQEDSAVYLCASSLVGDREKLFFGSGTQLSVL.

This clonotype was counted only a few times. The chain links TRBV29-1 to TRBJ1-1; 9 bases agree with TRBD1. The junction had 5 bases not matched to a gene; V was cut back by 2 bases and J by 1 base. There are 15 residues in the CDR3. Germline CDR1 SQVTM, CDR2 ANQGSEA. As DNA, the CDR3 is TGCAGCGTTGAAACGGACAGGGGATGGAACACTGAAGCTTTCTTT. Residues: CSVETDRGWNTEAFF.

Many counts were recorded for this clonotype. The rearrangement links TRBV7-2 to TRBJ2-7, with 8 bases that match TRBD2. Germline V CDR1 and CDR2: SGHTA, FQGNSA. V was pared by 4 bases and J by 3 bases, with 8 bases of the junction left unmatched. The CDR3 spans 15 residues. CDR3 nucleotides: TGTGCCAGCAGCTCCTCACTCAGCGGGAGCTACGAGCAGTACTTC. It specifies CASSSSLSGSYEQYF. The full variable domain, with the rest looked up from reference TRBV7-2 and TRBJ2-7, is GAGVSQSPSNKVTEKGKDVELRCDPISGHTALYWYRQSLGQGLEFLIYFQGNSAPDKSGLPSDRFSAERTGGSVSTLTIQRTQQEDSAVYLCASSSSLSGSYEQYFGPGTRLTVT.

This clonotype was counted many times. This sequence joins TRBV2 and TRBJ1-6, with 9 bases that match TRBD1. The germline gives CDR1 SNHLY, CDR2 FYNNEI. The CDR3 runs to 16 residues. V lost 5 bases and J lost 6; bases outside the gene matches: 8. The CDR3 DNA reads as TGTGCCAGCAGTATAGGGACAGGGATTAGTAATTCACCCCTCCACTTT. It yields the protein CASSIGTGISNSPLHF.

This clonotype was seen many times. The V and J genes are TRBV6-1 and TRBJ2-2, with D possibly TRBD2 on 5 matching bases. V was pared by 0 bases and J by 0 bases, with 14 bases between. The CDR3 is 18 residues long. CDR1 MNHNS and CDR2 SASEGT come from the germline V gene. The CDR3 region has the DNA TGTGCCAGCAGTGAAGCGCTCCTTAGCGCCGCGAACACCGGGGAGCTGTTTTTT. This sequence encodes CASSEALLSAANTGELFF.

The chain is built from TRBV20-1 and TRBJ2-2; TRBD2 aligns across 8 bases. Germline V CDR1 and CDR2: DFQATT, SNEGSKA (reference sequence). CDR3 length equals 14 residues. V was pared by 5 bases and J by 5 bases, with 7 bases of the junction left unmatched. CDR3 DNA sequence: TGCAGTGCTGGGTTTCGGGGGGGGACCGGGGAGCTGTTTTTT. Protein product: CSAGFRGGTGELFF.

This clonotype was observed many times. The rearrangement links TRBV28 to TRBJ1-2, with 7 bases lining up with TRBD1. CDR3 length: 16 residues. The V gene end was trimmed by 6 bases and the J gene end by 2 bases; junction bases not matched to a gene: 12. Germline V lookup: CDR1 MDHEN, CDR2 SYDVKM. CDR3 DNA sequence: TGTGCCAGCAGGACACACCGGGACAGTCCCAACTATGGCTACACCTTC. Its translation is CASRTHRDSPNYGYTF.

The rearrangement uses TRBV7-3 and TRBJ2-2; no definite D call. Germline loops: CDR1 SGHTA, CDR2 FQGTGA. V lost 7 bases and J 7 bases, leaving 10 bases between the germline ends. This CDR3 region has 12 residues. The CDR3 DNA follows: TGTGCCAGCACCCTATCCTACGGGGAGCTGTTTTTT. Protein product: CASTLSYGELFF.

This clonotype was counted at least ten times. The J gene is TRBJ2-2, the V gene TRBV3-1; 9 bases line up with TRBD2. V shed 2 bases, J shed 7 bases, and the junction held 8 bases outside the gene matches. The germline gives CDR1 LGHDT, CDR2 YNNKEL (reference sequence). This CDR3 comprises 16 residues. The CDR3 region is CASSQPSGIGDGELFF. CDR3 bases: TGTGCCAGCAGCCAACCTAGCGGGATAGGGGACGGGGAGCTGTTTTTT.

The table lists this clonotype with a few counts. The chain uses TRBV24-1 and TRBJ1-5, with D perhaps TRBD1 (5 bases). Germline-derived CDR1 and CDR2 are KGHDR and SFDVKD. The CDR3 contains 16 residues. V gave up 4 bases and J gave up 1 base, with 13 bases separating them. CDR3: CATSDPSGGSNQPQHF. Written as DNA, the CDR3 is TGTGCCACCAGTGACCCATCTGGGGGAAGCAATCAGCCCCAGCATTTT.

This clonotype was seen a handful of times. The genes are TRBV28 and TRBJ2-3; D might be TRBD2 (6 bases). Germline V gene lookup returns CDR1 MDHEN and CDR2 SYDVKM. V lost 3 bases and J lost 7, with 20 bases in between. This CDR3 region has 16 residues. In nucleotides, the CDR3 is TGTGCCAGCAGTTTGGTAGCGGAGGGAACCAGGAATACGCAGTATTTT. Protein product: CASSLVAEGTRNTQYF.

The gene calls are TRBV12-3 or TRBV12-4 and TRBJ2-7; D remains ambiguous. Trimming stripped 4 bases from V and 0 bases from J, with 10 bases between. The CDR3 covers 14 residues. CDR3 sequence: CASSSLHSSYEQYF. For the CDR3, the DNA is TGTGCCAGCAGTTCACTACATAGCTCCTACGAGCAGTACTTC.

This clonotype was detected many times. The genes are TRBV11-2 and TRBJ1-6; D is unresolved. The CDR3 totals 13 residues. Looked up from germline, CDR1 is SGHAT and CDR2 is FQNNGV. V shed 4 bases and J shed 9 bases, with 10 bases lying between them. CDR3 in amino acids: CASSSDFGSPLHF. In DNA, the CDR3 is TGTGCCAGCAGCTCCGACTTCGGTTCACCCCTCCACTTT.

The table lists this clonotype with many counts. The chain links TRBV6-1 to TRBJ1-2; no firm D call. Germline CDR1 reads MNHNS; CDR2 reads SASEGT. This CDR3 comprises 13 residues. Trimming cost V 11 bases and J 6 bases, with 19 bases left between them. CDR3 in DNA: TGTGCCGGTTCTATATACATGAACGATGGCTACACCTTC. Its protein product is CAGSIYMNDGYTF.

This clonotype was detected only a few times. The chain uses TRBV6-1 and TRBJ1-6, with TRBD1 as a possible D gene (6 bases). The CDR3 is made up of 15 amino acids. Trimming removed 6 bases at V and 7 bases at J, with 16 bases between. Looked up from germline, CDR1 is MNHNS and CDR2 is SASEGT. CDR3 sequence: CASSPLQGNNSPLHF. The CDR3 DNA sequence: TGTGCCAGCAGCCCGCTACAGGGTAACAATTCACCCCTCCACTTT.

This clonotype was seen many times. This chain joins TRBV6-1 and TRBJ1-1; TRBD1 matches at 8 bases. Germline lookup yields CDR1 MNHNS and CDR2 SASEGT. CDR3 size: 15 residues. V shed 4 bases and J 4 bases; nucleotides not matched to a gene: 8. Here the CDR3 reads CASSALQGERTEAFF. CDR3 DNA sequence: TGTGCCAGCAGTGCGTTACAGGGGGAGCGCACTGAAGCTTTCTTT.

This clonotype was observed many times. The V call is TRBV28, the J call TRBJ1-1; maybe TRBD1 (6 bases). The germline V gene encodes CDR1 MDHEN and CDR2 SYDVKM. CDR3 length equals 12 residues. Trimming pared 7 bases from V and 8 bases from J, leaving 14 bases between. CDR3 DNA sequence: TGTGCCAGCAACCAGGGGCGGACCGAAGCTTTCTTT. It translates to CASNQGRTEAFF.

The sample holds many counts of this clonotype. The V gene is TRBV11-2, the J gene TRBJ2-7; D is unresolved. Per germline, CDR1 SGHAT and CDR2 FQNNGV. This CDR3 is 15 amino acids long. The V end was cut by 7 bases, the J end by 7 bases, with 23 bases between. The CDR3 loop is CASTKLKGLTREQYF. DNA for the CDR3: TGTGCCAGCACCAAGCTTAAGGGCCTAACGAGAGAGCAGTACTTC.

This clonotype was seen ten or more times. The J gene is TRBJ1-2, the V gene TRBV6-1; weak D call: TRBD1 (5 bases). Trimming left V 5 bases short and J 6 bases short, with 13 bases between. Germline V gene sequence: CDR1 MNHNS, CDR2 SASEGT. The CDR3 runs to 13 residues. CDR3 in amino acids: CASSNPGTNGYTF. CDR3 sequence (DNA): TGTGCCAGCAGTAACCCCGGGACCAATGGCTACACCTTC.

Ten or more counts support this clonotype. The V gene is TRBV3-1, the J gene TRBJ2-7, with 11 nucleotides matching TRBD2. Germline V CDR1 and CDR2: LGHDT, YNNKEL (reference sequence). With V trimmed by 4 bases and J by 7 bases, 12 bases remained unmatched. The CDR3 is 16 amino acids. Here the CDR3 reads CASSPTAGLAVGEQYF. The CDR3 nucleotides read TGTGCCAGCAGCCCTACCGCGGGACTAGCGGTCGGGGAGCAGTACTTC.